The 23 T cell receptor beta chains below were found in one sample sequenced in a study of cytomegalovirus exposure and HLA in healthy donors. Measured with immunoSEQ multiplex PCR; TCRdb has only the in-frame clones, and not every one. The sample has about 240,000 clones, around 85% seen once; the top ten hold around 1.2%. The sample taken for sequencing was PBMCs. These TCRs come from a woman aged 30 to 39 in good health and CMV-seropositive.

This chain links TRBV5-1 with TRBJ2-7; TRBD2 aligns across 7 bases. CDR1 SGHRS and CDR2 YFSETQ come from the germline V gene. The CDR3 spans 12 residues. V was pared by 7 bases and J by 4 bases, with 5 bases of the junction left unmatched. As DNA, the CDR3 is TGCGCCAGCGGGACTACTGCTTACGAGCAGTACTTC. It specifies CASGTTAYEQYF. Filled out from reference TRBV5-1 and TRBJ2-7, the complete variable domain reads KAGVTQTPRYLIKTRGQQVTLSCSPISGHRSVSWYQQTPGQGLQFLFEYFSETQRNKGNFPGRFSGRQFSNSRSEMNVSTLELGDSALYLCASGTTAYEQYFGPGTRLTVT.

In nucleotides, the CDR3 is TGTGCCAGCAGTTTACCGGGACAGGGCACAGATACGCAGTATTTT. Protein product: CASSLPGQGTDTQYF. This chain uses TRBV27 with TRBJ2-3; TRBD1 agrees at 8 bases. V shed 2 bases and J 1 base; nucleotides not matched to a gene: 2. CDR1 is MNHEY and CDR2 is SMNVEV in the germline V gene (reference sequence). The CDR3 extends over 15 amino acids.

The chain joins TRBV2 to TRBJ1-3; D gene unclear. Trimming removed 7 bases from V and 8 bases from J, with 9 bases in between. The germline gives CDR1 SNHLY, CDR2 FYNNEI. The CDR3 consists of 11 residues. The DNA of the CDR3 is TGTGCCAGCAACCTTGAGTACACCATATATTTT. It is translated as CASNLEYTIYF.

In its sample, this clone was seen once. The rearrangement uses TRBV27 and TRBJ2-3; 7 nucleotides align to TRBD1. CDR1 and CDR2 from the germline V gene are MNHEY and SMNVEV (reference sequence). Losses at the gene ends were 2 bases for V and 0 bases for J; bases not matched to a gene: 2. The CDR3 consists of 15 residues. CDR3: CASSLPGGSTDTQYF. Here the CDR3 DNA reads TGTGCCAGCAGTTTACCAGGGGGAAGCACAGATACGCAGTATTTT.

This rearrangement joins TRBV28 to TRBJ1-2, with D possibly TRBD1 on 5 matching bases. Per germline, CDR1 MDHEN and CDR2 SYDVKM. Trimming took 2 bases from V and 1 from J, leaving 5 bases between them. The CDR3 consists of 13 residues. The CDR3 DNA reads TGTGCCAGCAGTTTACAGGGTAACTATGGCTACACCTTC. It yields the protein CASSLQGNYGYTF.

The chain recombines TRBV7-9 with TRBJ2-3; the match to TRBD2 covers 14 bases. Germline trimming cut 5 bases from V and 4 bases from J; bases unmatched to any gene: 11. Per germline, CDR1 SEHNR and CDR2 FQNEAQ (reference sequence). The CDR3 runs to 18 residues. The CDR3 DNA is TGTGCCAGCAGCCCCCGACTAGCGGGAGGGCCCTTTGCAGATACGCAGTATTTT. It is translated as CASSPRLAGGPFADTQYF.

This clone has a single count. V usage is TRBV5-6 and J usage is TRBJ2-1; the D gene is possibly TRBD2 (5 bases). CDR3 length: 16 residues. The V end lost 4 bases, the J end lost 0 bases, and 14 bases lay between the germline ends. Germline assignment: CDR1 SGHDT and CDR2 YYEEEE. CDR3 in amino acids: CASSTPSTSSYNEQFF. Here the CDR3 DNA reads TGTGCCAGCAGCACCCCTAGCACGAGCTCCTACAATGAGCAGTTCTTC. The entire variable domain, with the rest obtained from reference TRBV5-6 and TRBJ2-1, is as follows: DAGVTQSPTHLIKTRGQQVTLRCSPKSGHDTVSWYQQALGQGPQFIFQYYEEEERQRGNFPDRFSGHQFPNYSSELNVNALLLGDSALYLCASSTPSTSSYNEQFFGPGTRLTVL.

The J gene is TRBJ1-2, the V gene TRBV15; unclear D gene. From germline, CDR1 is LNHNV and CDR2 YYDKDF (reference sequence). The length of the CDR3 is 14 residues. The V end was cut by 1 base, the J end by 2 bases, with 8 bases between. The CDR3 DNA reads TGTGCCACCAGCAGAGGGGGAGTCAACTATGGCTACACCTTC. It encodes CATSRGGVNYGYTF.

The genes are TRBV27 and TRBJ2-1; TRBD2 matches at 8 bases. Germline V gene lookup returns CDR1 MNHEY and CDR2 SMNVEV (reference sequence). With V trimmed by 2 bases and J by 6 bases, 6 bases remained unmatched. The CDR3 is 15 amino acids. The CDR3 here is CASSLLREVSNEQFF. The CDR3 DNA reads as TGTGCCAGCAGTTTACTGCGGGAGGTTAGCAATGAGCAGTTCTTC.

The V and J genes are TRBV20-1 and TRBJ1-2; D not certain. The V gene lost 8 bases and the J gene lost 5 bases, with 12 bases spanning the gap. Germline V CDR1 and CDR2: DFQATT, SNEGSKA (reference sequence). CDR3 length: 11 residues. The CDR3 loop is CSTKRGYGYTF. The CDR3 DNA follows: TGCAGTACAAAACGGGGTTATGGCTACACCTTC.

The sample holds a few counts of this clone. Since the CDR3 does not end with the conserved phenylalanine or tryptophan, this likely comes from a read error. Because the CDR3's place on the DNA is in doubt, the DNA is left out and the CDR3 is given as listed by TCRdb. V and J are TRBV21-1 and TRBJ1-4. TRBV21-1 is tagged as a pseudogene. The CDR3 is made up of 13 amino acids, end residues included. This CDR3 is CASSKELGDTGGR.

In its sample, this clone was seen once. Other DNA sequences within the sample encode an identical CDR3. The chain is built from TRBV5-1 and TRBJ2-2; 11 positions match TRBD2. Germline CDR1 reads SGHRS; CDR2 reads YFSETQ. The CDR3 runs 16 residues. V shed 3 bases, J shed 2 bases, and the junction held 3 bases outside the gene matches. The chain's CDR3 is CASSSGLAGNTGELFF. The CDR3 region has the DNA TGCGCCAGCAGCTCCGGACTAGCGGGTAACACCGGGGAGCTGTTTTTT.

The chain uses TRBV5-1 and TRBJ2-3, with TRBD1 identical over 7 bases. The germline V gene encodes CDR1 SGHRS and CDR2 YFSETQ. The trim removed 0 bases at V and 0 bases at J, leaving 7 bases unmatched. The CDR3 runs 17 residues. The CDR3 is CASSLGEGAFSTDTQYF. The CDR3 DNA follows: TGCGCCAGCAGCTTGGGAGAGGGGGCCTTTAGCACAGATACGCAGTATTTT.

The CDR3 sequence is CASSQEGEDNEQFF. CDR3 sequence (DNA): TGCGCCAGCAGCCAAGAAGGGGAGGACAATGAGCAGTTCTTC. This chain connects TRBV4-1 to TRBJ2-1; maybe TRBD2 (6 bases). The CDR3 is made up of 14 amino acids. The germline V gene has CDR1 MGHRA and CDR2 YSYEKL. Trimming stripped 0 bases from V and 5 bases from J, with 8 bases between.

V is TRBV7-8 and J is TRBJ1-2; 10 positions agree with TRBD1. V gave up 1 base and J gave up 4 bases; unmatched junction bases: 3. Per germline, CDR1 SGHVS and CDR2 FQNEAQ. The CDR3 sequence is 15 residues long. The CDR3 loop is CASSLETGGGYGYTF. As DNA, the CDR3 is TGTGCCAGCAGCTTAGAGACAGGGGGCGGCTATGGCTACACCTTC. The variable domain in full, with the rest retrieved from reference TRBV7-8 and TRBJ1-2, is GAGVSQSPRYKVAKRGQDVALRCDPISGHVSLFWYQQALGQGPEFLTYFQNEAQLDKSGLPSDRFFAERPEGSVSTLKIQRTQQEDSAVYLCASSLETGGGYGYTFGSGTRLTVV.

The chain links TRBV2 to TRBJ2-7; the match to TRBD1 covers 7 bases. The CDR3 loop spans 13 amino acids. The V gene's germline CDR1 is SNHLY and CDR2 FYNNEI. Losses at the gene ends were 7 bases for V and 5 bases for J; bases not matched to a gene: 8. The CDR3 DNA reads as TGTGCCAGCACCCTAATCAGGGGGAACGAGCAGTACTTC. Translating it yields CASTLIRGNEQYF.

V usage is TRBV29-1 and J usage is TRBJ2-1, with D uncertain. Per the germline V gene, CDR1 is SQVTM and CDR2 is ANQGSEA. V shed 7 bases and J shed 1 base, with 17 bases lying between them. The CDR3 is made up of 15 amino acids. The CDR3 coding sequence is TGCAGCGCACTCGGCCAGGTGCGATCCTACAATGAGCAGTTCTTC. Translated, it gives CSALGQVRSYNEQFF.

This sequence joins TRBV30 and TRBJ1-2, with TRBD1 matching 7 bases. The CDR3 is 13 amino acids. The ends lost 6 bases at V and 2 bases at J; junction bases unmatched: 6. Per germline, CDR1 GTSNPN and CDR2 SVGIG (reference sequence). CDR3: CACIWTGNYGYTF. CDR3 DNA: TGTGCCTGCATATGGACAGGAAACTATGGCTACACCTTC.

This clone has only one observation. The rearrangement joins TRBV5-1 to TRBJ2-7; TRBD1 aligns across 10 bases. CDR1 SGHRS and CDR2 YFSETQ come from the germline V gene. The trim removed 4 bases at V and 2 bases at J, leaving 6 bases unmatched. The CDR3 length is 15 residues. This CDR3 is CASSDRDRGAYEQYF. Written as DNA, the CDR3 is TGCGCCAGCAGCGACCGGGACAGGGGTGCCTACGAGCAGTACTTC.

This chain links TRBV11-2 with TRBJ1-4, with unresolved D. Per the germline V gene, CDR1 is SGHAT and CDR2 is FQNNGV. The V and J ends lost 5 bases and 5 bases respectively, with 18 bases between them. This CDR3 is built from 16 residues. As DNA, the CDR3 is TGTGCCAGCAGCCGCGCGACGGGAACGGCGAATGAAAAACTGTTTTTT. As protein: CASSRATGTANEKLFF.

The chain joins TRBV18 to TRBJ2-2; TRBD1 might be the D (5 bases). Trimming left V 2 bases short and J 0 bases short, with 10 bases between. The germline CDR1 and CDR2 sequences are KGHSH and LQKENI. This CDR3 has 16 amino acids. CDR3: CASSPIRVSNTGELFF. The CDR3 DNA reads as TGTGCCAGCTCACCAATCAGGGTTTCGAACACCGGGGAGCTGTTTTTT.

The chain couples TRBV7-9 to TRBJ1-1; 7 bases are shared with TRBD1. Germline loops: CDR1 SEHNR, CDR2 FQNEAQ (reference sequence). J gave up 6 bases and V 3 bases, and 4 bases lay outside the gene matches. This CDR3 is 13 amino acids long. The CDR3, as DNA: TGTGCCAGCAGCTTTACAGGGGTTGCTGAAGCTTTCTTT. As protein: CASSFTGVAEAFF.

CDR3 coding DNA: TGTGCCAGCAGCTTTTCAAACAAAGCCAAAAACATTCAGTACTTC. Translating it yields CASSFSNKAKNIQYF. V usage is TRBV11-3 and J usage is TRBJ2-4; unclear D gene. The CDR3 has 15 amino acids. Germline-derived CDR1 and CDR2 are SGHNT and YENEEA. V was cut by 3 bases and J by 0 bases, with 9 bases left in between.